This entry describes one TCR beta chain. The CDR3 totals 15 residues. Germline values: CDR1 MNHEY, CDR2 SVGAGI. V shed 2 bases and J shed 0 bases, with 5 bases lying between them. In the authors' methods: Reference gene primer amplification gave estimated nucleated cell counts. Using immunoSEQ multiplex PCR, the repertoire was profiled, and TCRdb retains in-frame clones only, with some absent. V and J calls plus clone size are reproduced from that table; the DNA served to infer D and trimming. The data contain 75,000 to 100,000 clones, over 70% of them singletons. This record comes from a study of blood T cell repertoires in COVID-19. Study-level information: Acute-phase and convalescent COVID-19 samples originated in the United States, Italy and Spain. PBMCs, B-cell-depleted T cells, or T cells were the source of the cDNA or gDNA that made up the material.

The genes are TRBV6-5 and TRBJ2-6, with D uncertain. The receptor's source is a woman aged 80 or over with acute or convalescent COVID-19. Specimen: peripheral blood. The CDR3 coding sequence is TGTGCCAGCAGTTACGACAACTCTGGGGCCAACGTCCTGACTTTC. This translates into CASSYDNSGANVLTF.